A selection of T cell receptor beta chains follows, all from one sample in a study of cytomegalovirus exposure and HLA in healthy donors. Assay used: immunoSEQ multiplex PCR; TCRdb lists only in-frame clones, some missing. This table holds around 350,000 clones, 86% found once. The sequenced sample consisted of PBMCs. The receptors come from a woman aged 18-29 years in good health and CMV-seronegative. Both conserved end residues are part of each CDR3. Fields, in order: clone size, J gene, CDR3 length, D gene, V gene, CDR3 DNA, CDR3 protein. D genes are given only for firm matches. Rows may omit the clone size; those that give it use once, few, many or a size class.

clone size: -; J gene: TRBJ1-6; CDR3 length: 13; D gene: -; V gene: TRBV7-9; CDR3 DNA: TGTGCCAGCAGCTTAAATCATGATTCACCCCTCCACTTT; CDR3 protein: CASSLNHDSPLHF
clone size: -; J gene: TRBJ2-5; CDR3 length: 14; D gene: -; V gene: TRBV28; CDR3 DNA: TGTGCCAGCAGTTTATTTGGAGAGCAAGAGACCCAGTACTTC; CDR3 protein: CASSLFGEQETQYF
clone size: -; J gene: TRBJ2-2; CDR3 length: 16; D gene: TRBD1; V gene: TRBV27; CDR3 DNA: TGTGCCAGCAGAGTCTCGGGACAGGGTAGAACCGGGGAGCTGTTTTTT; CDR3 protein: CASRVSGQGRTGELFF
clone size: -; J gene: TRBJ2-7; CDR3 length: 13; D gene: -; V gene: TRBV28; CDR3 DNA: TGTGCCAGCAGTCCCCCCCGGTATGACGAGCAGTACTTC; CDR3 protein: CASSPPRYDEQYF
clone size: -; J gene: TRBJ1-2; CDR3 length: 14; D gene: TRBD1; V gene: TRBV6-1; CDR3 DNA: TGTGCCAGCAGGGGGACAGGGGGGCACTATGGCTACACCTTC; CDR3 protein: CASRGTGGHYGYTF
clone size: -; J gene: TRBJ2-7; CDR3 length: 17; D gene: TRBD1; V gene: TRBV28; CDR3 DNA: TGTGCCAGCAGTTTATGGACGCCGGGACAGGGTACCTACGAGCAGTACTTC; CDR3 protein: CASSLWTPGQGTYEQYF
clone size: -; J gene: TRBJ2-7; CDR3 length: 14; D gene: TRBD1; V gene: TRBV19; CDR3 DNA: TGTGCCAGTAGTCCTGGGACAGGGAGGTACGAGCAGTACTTC; CDR3 protein: CASSPGTGRYEQYF
clone size: once; J gene: TRBJ2-7; CDR3 length: 13; D gene: -; V gene: TRBV28; CDR3 DNA: TGTGCCAGCAGTCCAACCGGGGGCTACGAGCAGTACTTC; CDR3 protein: CASSPTGGYEQYF
clone size: few; J gene: TRBJ2-3; CDR3 length: 13; D gene: TRBD2; V gene: TRBV9; CDR3 DNA: TGTGCCAGCAGCACTAGCGGGTCAGATACGCAGTATTTT; CDR3 protein: CASSTSGSDTQYF
clone size: -; J gene: TRBJ1-4; CDR3 length: 14; D gene: -; V gene: TRBV27; CDR3 DNA: TGTGCCAGCAGTTGGGCCAGGGGTACGGGAAAACTGTTTTTT; CDR3 protein: CASSWARGTGKLFF
clone size: -; J gene: TRBJ2-6; CDR3 length: 13; D gene: -; V gene: TRBV5-5; CDR3 DNA: TGTGCCAGCAGCCCCGCTGGGGCCAACGTCCTGACTTTC; CDR3 protein: CASSPAGANVLTF
clone size: once; J gene: TRBJ1-4; CDR3 length: 14; D gene: TRBD1; V gene: TRBV5-1; CDR3 DNA: TGCGCCAGCAGCTCCGGGACAGTTAATGAAAAACTGTTTTTT; CDR3 protein: CASSSGTVNEKLFF
clone size: -; J gene: TRBJ1-1; CDR3 length: 14; D gene: TRBD1; V gene: TRBV19; CDR3 DNA: TGTGCCAGTAGTATCGTGGACAGGGCAACTGAAGCTTTCTTT; CDR3 protein: CASSIVDRATEAFF
clone size: -; J gene: TRBJ2-1; CDR3 length: 13; D gene: TRBD2; V gene: TRBV30; CDR3 DNA: TGTGCCTTACTAGCGGGGCTCTACAATGAGCAGTTCTTC; CDR3 protein: CALLAGLYNEQFF
clone size: -; J gene: TRBJ1-2; CDR3 length: 16; D gene: TRBD1; V gene: TRBV2; CDR3 DNA: TGTGCCAGCAGTGAAGCAGGCGGGACAGGGAACTATGGCTACACCTTC; CDR3 protein: CASSEAGGTGNYGYTF
clone size: -; J gene: TRBJ2-6; CDR3 length: 19; D gene: -; V gene: TRBV9; CDR3 DNA: TGTGCCAGCAGCGTAGGGTGGGGCCTAGGCATCTCTGGGGCCAACGTCCTGACTTTC; CDR3 protein: CASSVGWGLGISGANVLTF
clone size: -; J gene: TRBJ2-1; CDR3 length: 12; D gene: TRBD2; V gene: TRBV7-9; CDR3 DNA: TGTGCCAGTTCTAGCGGGTCCAATGAGCAGTTCTTC; CDR3 protein: CASSSGSNEQFF
clone size: -; J gene: TRBJ2-3; CDR3 length: 16; D gene: TRBD1; V gene: TRBV7-9; CDR3 DNA: TGTGCCAGCAGCCCTGTTGTGGGACAGGGCACAGATACGCAGTATTTT; CDR3 protein: CASSPVVGQGTDTQYF
clone size: -; J gene: TRBJ2-1; CDR3 length: 15; D gene: TRBD2; V gene: TRBV30; CDR3 DNA: TGTGCCTGGAGTGTAGGTCTAGCGGGAGGGGGTGAGCAGTTCTTC; CDR3 protein: CAWSVGLAGGGEQFF
clone size: -; J gene: TRBJ2-3; CDR3 length: 15; D gene: -; V gene: TRBV27; CDR3 DNA: TGTGCCAGCAGTTTCTGGGCGGGACTCACAGATACGCAGTATTTT; CDR3 protein: CASSFWAGLTDTQYF
clone size: -; J gene: TRBJ1-1; CDR3 length: 13; D gene: TRBD1; V gene: TRBV28; CDR3 DNA: TGTGCCAGCAGTTGGGACAGCGGCACTGAAGCTTTCTTT; CDR3 protein: CASSWDSGTEAFF
clone size: -; J gene: TRBJ2-1; CDR3 length: 15; D gene: TRBD2; V gene: TRBV5-1; CDR3 DNA: TGCGCCAGCAGCCTCGGGACTAGCGCCGAGTATGAGCAGTTCTTC; CDR3 protein: CASSLGTSAEYEQFF